These T cell receptor beta chains were read from a single sample in a study of blood T cell repertoires in COVID-19. Here immunoSEQ multiplex PCR was the method, and the copy in TCRdb shows in-frame clones only, minus some. The sample yields roughly 40,000 clones, approximately 73% seen once. The source material was peripheral blood. The receptors were sampled from an elderly man with acute or convalescent COVID-19. CDR3s include the opening cysteine and the closing phenylalanine or tryptophan. A D gene is named only where the DNA matches it firmly. A clone size is listed for some rows: how often the clone was seen (once, few, many), or a class if it is expanded.

d_gene | j_gene | v_gene | abundance | CDR3nt | CDR3aa
TRBD1 | TRBJ1-2 | TRBV24-1 | . | TGTGCCACCAGTGACAATCGACAGGGGGGCTACACCTTC | CATSDNRQGGYTF
TRBD1 | TRBJ1-1 | TRBV24-1 | . | TGTGCCACCAGTGCGCGACAGGGAAAGAACACTGAAGCTTTCTTT | CATSARQGKNTEAFF
. | TRBJ2-1 | TRBV4-2 | . | TGTGCCAGCAGCTCTCTCGGGGGGCAGGAGCAGTTCTTC | CASSSLGGQEQFF
TRBD1 | TRBJ1-6 | TRBV24-1 | . | TGTGCCACCAGCCCACTACAGGGGGCGAGGTCACCCCTCCACTTT | CATSPLQGARSPLHF
. | TRBJ1-4 | TRBV25-1 | . | TGTGCCAGCAGTGAGCGTTCGCCGTTGAATGAAAAACTGTTTTTT | CASSERSPLNEKLFF
TRBD1 | TRBJ1-2 | TRBV3-1/TRBV3-2 | . | TGTGCCAGCAGCCAAGGGGGACAGGGCTATGGCTACACCTTC | CASSQGGQGYGYTF
TRBD1 | TRBJ2-6 | TRBV18 | few | TGTGCCAGCTCTCAACGACAGGGGGGGTCCTCTGGGGCCAACGTCCTGACTTTC | CASSQRQGGSSGANVLTF
TRBD2 | TRBJ2-5 | TRBV11-2 | . | TGTGCCAGCAGCTTAGCCTTAGCGGGAGGGCCGGTGGGGGAGACCCAGTACTTC | CASSLALAGGPVGETQYF
. | TRBJ2-2 | TRBV11-3 | once | TGTGCCAGCAGCTTAGAGGGGGGATCCGGGGAGCTGTTTTTT | CASSLEGGSGELFF
. | TRBJ1-2 | TRBV3-1/TRBV3-2 | once | TGTGCCAGCAGCCAAGATGGGGGGGTAGATGGCTACACCTTC | CASSQDGGVDGYTF
. | TRBJ1-4 | TRBV7-9 | few | TGTGCCAGCAGCTTAACAGAGAATGAAAAACTGTTTTTT | CASSLTENEKLFF
TRBD2 | TRBJ2-2 | TRBV18 | . | TGTGCCAGCTCACCACCGAGGGTCCAACCGACTAGCCTCGGCGGGGAGCTGTTTTTT | CASSPPRVQPTSLGGELFF
TRBD1 | TRBJ1-1 | TRBV20-1 | . | TGCAGCGCCACAGGGGCTGGTGAAGCTTTCTTT | CSATGAGEAFF
. | TRBJ1-1 | TRBV11-3 | . | TGTGCCAGCAGCTCGGACACCAACACTGAAGCTTTCTTT | CASSSDTNTEAFF
. | TRBJ2-5 | TRBV6-5 | . | TGTGCCAGCAGTTACTCGTACAGACAAGAGACCCAGTACTTC | CASSYSYRQETQYF
. | TRBJ2-7 | TRBV19 | . | TGTGCCAGTAGCGACGGACTCTACGAGCAGTACTTC | CASSDGLYEQYF
TRBD1 | TRBJ1-3 | TRBV7-3 | once | TGTGCCAGCAGCTTGGGATCAGGGGGATCTGGAAACACCATATATTTT | CASSLGSGGSGNTIYF
. | TRBJ1-5 | TRBV6-1 | . | TGTGCCAGCAGTGAGAACCGGCAGCCCCAGCATTTT | CASSENRQPQHF
TRBD2 | TRBJ2-5 | TRBV5-4 | . | TGTGCCAGCAGACTAGCGGGAACCCAAGAGACCCAGTACTTC | CASRLAGTQETQYF
TRBD2 | TRBJ2-3 | TRBV11-2 | . | TGTGCCAGCAGCCTACACCGGACTAGCGGGGCAGATACGCAGTATTTT | CASSLHRTSGADTQYF
TRBD2 | TRBJ2-1 | TRBV7-3 | . | TGTGCCAGCAGCTTAAGGCGGGAGGGCCACAATGAGCAGTTCTTC | CASSLRREGHNEQFF
TRBD2 | TRBJ2-1 | TRBV5-4 | . | TGTGCCAGCAGCTTGTCTCTAGCGGGAGTTGAGCAGTTCTTC | CASSLSLAGVEQFF
TRBD2 | TRBJ2-1 | TRBV13 | . | TGTGCCAGCAGCTTATCCCAGCGGGGGGGCGATGAGCAGTTCTTC | CASSLSQRGGDEQFF
. | TRBJ1-3 | TRBV5-1 | . | TGCGCCAGCAGCTTGGGTGGGCAAGGAAACACCATATATTTT | CASSLGGQGNTIYF
. | TRBJ2-1 | TRBV5-6 | . | TGTGCCAGCAGCGGCGGGTCCTCGACTCTCTACAATGAGCAGTTCTTC | CASSGGSSTLYNEQFF
TRBD2 | TRBJ2-1 | TRBV6-5 | . | TGTGCCAGCAGGAATAGCGGGGGGTACTATGAGCAGTTCTTC | CASRNSGGYYEQFF
. | TRBJ1-4 | TRBV2 | once | TGTGCCACCTCCCGCGATGAAACTAATGAAAAACTGTTTTTT | CATSRDETNEKLFF
TRBD2 | TRBJ2-7 | TRBV3-1/TRBV3-2 | once | TGTGCCAGCAGCCAGAGGACTAGCGGGGGGTGGTACGAGCAGTACTTC | CASSQRTSGGWYEQYF
TRBD2 | TRBJ2-1 | TRBV19 | . | TGTGCCAGTAGTATGGCTAGCGGGAGACCATACAATGAGCAGTTCTTC | CASSMASGRPYNEQFF
TRBD2 | TRBJ2-5 | TRBV4-2 | few | TGTGCCAGCAGCCAGGTTGGACTAGCGGTAAAAGAGACCCAGTACTTC | CASSQVGLAVKETQYF
. | TRBJ2-7 | TRBV7-2 | . | TGTGCCAGCAGCTTAGGGACTCGTCCCCCGATCAAGCAGTACTTC | CASSLGTRPPIKQYF
TRBD1 | TRBJ2-2 | TRBV11-3 | . | TGTGCCAGCAGCCTAGGACAGGGGAACACCGGGGAGCTGTTTTTT | CASSLGQGNTGELFF
. | TRBJ2-5 | TRBV6-5 | once | TGTGCCAGCAGGGAGAGGGACAACCAAGAGACCCAGTACTTC | CASRERDNQETQYF
. | TRBJ2-3 | TRBV3-1/TRBV3-2 | . | TGTGCCAGCAGCCAACCTAGTAGCGGATCCGAGGCAGATACGCAGTATTTT | CASSQPSSGSEADTQYF
. | TRBJ1-3 | TRBV18 | . | TGTGCCAGCTCACCAACGAAGGCCGCGCGGGACACCATATATTTT | CASSPTKAARDTIYF
. | TRBJ1-2 | TRBV2 | . | TGTGCCAGCAACCAGGCCAACTATGGCTACACCTTC | CASNQANYGYTF
. | TRBJ1-6 | TRBV5-1 | . | TGCGCCAGCAGCGTCCGACACGACAATAATTCACCCCTCCACTTT | CASSVRHDNNSPLHF
TRBD1 | TRBJ1-3 | TRBV7-9 | . | TGTGCCAGCAGCCGGACAGGGGGCGAAGGAAACACCATATATTTT | CASSRTGGEGNTIYF
. | TRBJ1-1 | TRBV12-5 | . | TGTGCTAGTGGTTTGGTCTCGGGGTTTGGCACTGAAGCTTTCTTT | CASGLVSGFGTEAFF
TRBD1 | TRBJ1-4 | TRBV2 | . | TGTGCCAGCAGTACTACACAGGGGGCTAGGGAAAAACTGTTTTTT | CASSTTQGAREKLFF
. | TRBJ1-4 | TRBV7-9 | . | TGTGCCAGCAGCTTAGAGGGCAGGGCTGGCGAAAAACTGTTTTTT | CASSLEGRAGEKLFF
. | TRBJ1-2 | TRBV12-3/TRBV12-4 | few | TGTGCCAGCAGTTTGACAGTCTATGGCTACACCTTC | CASSLTVYGYTF
TRBD1 | TRBJ1-1 | TRBV3-1/TRBV3-2 | . | TGTGCCAGCAGCCCGTACCAGGGGGCGCAGGGTGAAGCTTTCTTT | CASSPYQGAQGEAFF
TRBD2 | TRBJ2-2 | TRBV28 | . | TGTGCCAGCAGTTTATTAGTGGCGAGGCGGGAGGGCCCCGACACCGGGGAGCTGTTTTTT | CASSLLVARREGPDTGELFF
TRBD1 | TRBJ2-7 | TRBV5-1 | . | TGCGCCAGCCGAGGACAGGGATCGAACAACGAGCAGTACTTC | CASRGQGSNNEQYF
. | TRBJ2-2 | TRBV5-1 | . | TGCGCCAGCAGCTTGGACAGCACCGGGGAGCTGTTTTTT | CASSLDSTGELFF
. | TRBJ1-1 | TRBV7-8 | few | TGTGCCAGCAGCTCCCGCGGGTCGGGCTGGAACACTGAAGCTTTCTTT | CASSSRGSGWNTEAFF
. | TRBJ2-1 | TRBV7-3 | . | TGTGCCAGCAGCTTAAACCCGGCGGGGACCTACAATGAGCAGTTCTTC | CASSLNPAGTYNEQFF
TRBD1 | TRBJ2-7 | TRBV6-2/TRBV6-3 | . | TGTGCCAGCAGTTACTCGACACAGGGGGGCGAGCAGTACTTC | CASSYSTQGGEQYF
TRBD2 | TRBJ2-1 | TRBV2 | . | TGTGCCAGCGGGGGACTAGCGGGATACAATGAGCAGTTCTTC | CASGGLAGYNEQFF
TRBD1 | TRBJ2-4 | TRBV4-1 | once | TGCGCCAGCAGCCCTCAGGGGACAGGGCTAGCCAAAAACATTCAGTACTTC | CASSPQGTGLAKNIQYF
. | TRBJ2-3 | TRBV7-7 | . | TGTGCCAGCAGCCTCCTCCGGGCAGATACGCAGTATTTT | CASSLLRADTQYF
TRBD1 | TRBJ2-1 | TRBV5-1 | . | TGCGCCAGCGGACAGGGAGGCAATGAGCAGTTCTTC | CASGQGGNEQFF
. | TRBJ1-4 | TRBV30 | . | TGTGCCTGGAGTGCACTGTCGATGGGGAGGAATGAAAAACTGTTTTTT | CAWSALSMGRNEKLFF
. | TRBJ2-7 | TRBV7-8 | . | TGTGCCAGCAGCGCCAGCTCCTACGAGCAGTACTTC | CASSASSYEQYF
TRBD1 | TRBJ1-2 | TRBV9 | . | TGTGCCAGCAGCCCAAACACAGGGGATGGCTACACCTTC | CASSPNTGDGYTF
. | TRBJ2-1 | TRBV6-6 | few | TGTGCCAGCAACTCCTGGAATGAGCAGTTCTTC | CASNSWNEQFF
TRBD2 | TRBJ2-1 | TRBV29-1 | . | TGCAGCGTCGGACTAGTTCGGGAGCAGTTCTTC | CSVGLVREQFF
. | TRBJ2-6 | TRBV13 | . | TGTGCCAGCAGCTTTACGGGATGGGGTAGCTCTGGGGCCAACGTCCTGACTTTC | CASSFTGWGSSGANVLTF
TRBD1 | TRBJ1-1 | TRBV14 | . | TGTGCCAGCAGCCAAGATGAGGGGGCTCTGAACACTGAAGCTTTCTTT | CASSQDEGALNTEAFF